What follows are 26 T cell receptor beta chains derived from one specimen sequenced in a study of cytomegalovirus exposure and HLA in healthy donors. Both 60 Vbeta primers and 13 Jbeta primers went into the PCR. TCRdb's table, derived via immunoSEQ multiplex PCR, lists solely in-frame clones and lacks some. The sample has approximately 110,000 clones; around two thirds are singletons. The sequenced material came from PBMCs. All receptors derive from a man between 60 and 75 years old in good health and CMV-seropositive.

The gene calls are TRBV4-1 and TRBJ2-1; 9 bases line up with TRBD1. Germline loops: CDR1 MGHRA, CDR2 YSYEKL. The CDR3 is 14 amino acids. The V gene end was trimmed by 3 bases and the J gene end by 6 bases; junction bases not matched to a gene: 3. The CDR3 region is CASSQGQGVNEQFF. CDR3 coding DNA: TGCGCCAGCAGCCAGGGACAGGGCGTCAATGAGCAGTTCTTC.

This clone came up a few times. The gene calls are TRBV11-3 and TRBJ2-7, with D unresolved. V lost 3 bases and J 3 bases, leaving 6 bases between the germline ends. CDR1 is SGHNT and CDR2 is YENEEA in the germline V gene. The CDR3 has 12 amino acids. The CDR3 reads CASSFTGYEQYF. The CDR3 DNA is TGTGCCAGCAGCTTTACGGGCTACGAGCAGTACTTC.

The chain combines TRBV6-6 with TRBJ2-1; D gene ambiguous. The germline CDR1 and CDR2 sequences are MNHNY and SVGAGI (reference sequence). This CDR3 comprises 12 residues. Trimming cost V 6 bases and J 9 bases, with 12 bases left between them. The CDR3 sequence: CASSRGTAEQFF. DNA for the CDR3: TGTGCCAGCAGCCGAGGCACGGCTGAGCAGTTCTTC.

The V and J genes are TRBV9 and TRBJ2-1; TRBD2 might be the D (5 bases). This CDR3 region has 14 residues. Trimming removed 3 bases from V and 8 bases from J, with 15 bases in between. Germline V gene lookup returns CDR1 SGDLS and CDR2 YYNGEE. The CDR3 nucleotides read TGTGCCAGCAGCGCGCTCGAGGTGGGAGATGAGCAGTTCTTC. Its translation is CASSALEVGDEQFF.

This clone ranks as medium-sized (0.01 to 0.1%). The gene calls are TRBV7-2 and TRBJ2-5; D might be TRBD2 (5 bases). CDR1 and CDR2 (germline): SGHTA, FQGNSA. This CDR3 is 14 amino acids long. V lost 5 bases, J lost 5 bases, and 15 bases lay in between. DNA for the CDR3: TGTGCCAGCAGCCCTATGGGGAGTATGGAGACCCAGTACTTC. Translation: CASSPMGSMETQYF.

The V gene is TRBV19, the J gene TRBJ1-2; unclear D gene. Germline CDR1 reads LNHDA; CDR2 reads SQIVND (reference sequence). The CDR3 covers 14 residues. Between the trimmed V and J ends, which lost 5 bases and 4 bases, there was a span of 14 bases. The CDR3 bases are TGTGCCAGTAGTGGCCGGGTAGAGGGCTATGGCTACACCTTC. Encoded protein: CASSGRVEGYGYTF.

This clone was detected only once. V is TRBV29-1 and J is TRBJ2-3; D not resolved. The CDR3 covers 13 residues. V lost 7 bases and J lost 4, with 15 bases in between. CDR1 is SQVTM, CDR2 ANQGSEA, per germline. Written as DNA, the CDR3 is TGCAGCGCTCATGCCAGGAACGCAGATACGCAGTATTTT. Encoded protein: CSAHARNADTQYF.

This chain uses TRBV27 with TRBJ2-5; 7 positions match TRBD1. Unmatched junction bases numbered 11, after V lost 8 bases and J lost 5 bases. Germline V gene data show CDR1 as MNHEY and CDR2 as SMNVEV (reference sequence). This CDR3 has 14 residues. CDR3 coding DNA: TGTGCCAGCGGATACAATGAGGGGGCCGAGACCCAGTACTTC. Translated, it gives CASGYNEGAETQYF.

V and J are TRBV5-4 and TRBJ2-1; D perhaps matches TRBD2 (6 bases). Germline V gene lookup returns CDR1 SGHNT and CDR2 YYREEE (reference sequence). This CDR3 is built from 13 residues. The germline V and J ends were trimmed by 6 bases and 5 bases, with 12 bases remaining between them. The DNA of the CDR3 is TGTGCCAGCATTTTACGCGGGGACAATGAGCAGTTCTTC. Its protein is CASILRGDNEQFF.

This rearrangement joins TRBV7-2 to TRBJ2-1; a possible D gene is TRBD1 (5 bases). The CDR3 is made up of 12 amino acids. The V and J ends lost 1 base and 11 bases respectively, with 9 bases between them. The germline CDR1 and CDR2 sequences are SGHTA and FQGNSA. This CDR3 is CASSLDRGQQFF. CDR3 coding DNA: TGTGCCAGCAGCTTAGATAGGGGCCAGCAGTTCTTC.

The chain carries TRBV29-1 and TRBJ1-1, with a weak D call TRBD1 (6 bases). The germline V gene encodes CDR1 SQVTM and CDR2 ANQGSEA. V lost 7 bases and J lost 1, with 13 bases in between. The CDR3 runs 13 residues. Written as DNA, the CDR3 is TGCAGCGCCGCCCGGACAGAGAACACTGAAGCTTTCTTT. Its protein product is CSAARTENTEAFF.

This clone was seen only once. V usage is TRBV29-1 and J usage is TRBJ1-6; perhaps TRBD1 as D (5 bases). CDR3 size: 12 residues. Trimming removed 4 bases at V and 8 bases at J, with 9 bases between. Germline V gene lookup returns CDR1 SQVTM and CDR2 ANQGSEA. CDR3 protein: CSVGQQDSPLHF. The CDR3 DNA sequence: TGCAGCGTTGGACAGCAGGATTCACCCCTCCACTTT. The full variable domain, completed using reference TRBV29-1 and TRBJ1-6, is SAVISQKPSRDICQRGTSLTIQCQVDSQVTMMFWYRQQPGQSLTLIATANQGSEATYESGFVIDKFPISRPNLTFSTLTVSNMSPEDSSIYLCSVGQQDSPLHFGNGTRLTVT.

The chain employs TRBV19 and TRBJ1-4, with D possibly TRBD1 on 5 matching bases. Germline V CDR1 and CDR2: LNHDA, SQIVND (reference sequence). With 5 bases removed from V and 2 bases from J, the gap between germline ends came to 9 bases. This CDR3 contains 14 residues. The CDR3 coding sequence is TGTGCCAGTAGTTGGGGGACTACTAATGAAAAACTGTTTTTT. Its translation is CASSWGTTNEKLFF. The variable domain in full, with the rest retrieved from reference TRBV19 and TRBJ1-4, is DGGITQSPKYLFRKEGQNVTLSCEQNLNHDAMYWYRQDPGQGLRLIYYSQIVNDFQKGDIAEGYSVSREKKESFPLTVTSAQKNPTAFYLCASSWGTTNEKLFFGSGTQLSVL.

This sequence joins TRBV19 and TRBJ2-7, with D perhaps TRBD1 (6 bases). Germline V gene sequence: CDR1 LNHDA, CDR2 SQIVND (reference sequence). The CDR3 extends over 12 amino acids. Between the trimmed V and J ends, which lost 9 bases and 5 bases, there was a span of 14 bases. The CDR3 here is CARRGRGDEQYF. Here the CDR3 DNA reads TGTGCCAGGAGGGGCAGGGGCGACGAGCAGTACTTC.

The rearrangement uses TRBV5-1 and TRBJ2-5; 8 nucleotides agree with TRBD1. Per germline, CDR1 SGHRS and CDR2 YFSETQ. This CDR3 contains 15 residues. The V gene end was trimmed by 4 bases and the J gene end by 2 bases; junction bases not matched to a gene: 7. The CDR3 nucleotides are TGCGCCAGCAGCCCGCAAGGACAGGGACAAGAGACCCAGTACTTC. It specifies CASSPQGQGQETQYF.

The chain employs TRBV6-1 and TRBJ2-2, with 9 bases aligning to TRBD1. Germline assignment: CDR1 MNHNS and CDR2 SASEGT. The CDR3 sequence is 15 residues long. The ends lost 6 bases at V and 4 bases at J; junction bases unmatched: 6. For the CDR3, the DNA is TGTGCCAGCAGATTTAGGGACAGGGCCACCGGGGAGCTGTTTTTT. Its protein is CASRFRDRATGELFF.

CDR3 nucleotides: TGCGCCAGCAGTGAAGGGGGGGTCAATGAGCAGTTCTTC. Amino acid sequence: CASSEGGVNEQFF. The rearrangement links TRBV10-1 to TRBJ2-1; perhaps TRBD2 as D (7 bases). Per germline, CDR1 WNHNN and CDR2 SYGVQD (reference sequence). The CDR3 is 13 residues long. V lost 3 bases, J lost 6 bases, and 9 bases lay in between.

This chain uses TRBV30 with TRBJ1-6; 7 bases map to TRBD1. J was trimmed by 7 bases and V by 4 bases; bases with no gene match: 7. Germline V gene data show CDR1 as GTSNPN and CDR2 as SVGIG (reference sequence). CDR3 size: 14 residues. The CDR3 sequence: CAWNSGQINSPLHF. CDR3 nucleotides: TGTGCCTGGAATTCGGGACAGATCAATTCACCCCTCCACTTT.

This clone was detected only a few times. V gene TRBV30 combines with J gene TRBJ1-5, with D uncertain. This CDR3 spans 13 amino acids. Per germline, CDR1 GTSNPN and CDR2 SVGIG (reference sequence). The V gene lost 1 base and the J gene lost 4 bases, with 8 bases spanning the gap. The chain's CDR3 is CAWSDSENQPQHF. CDR3 DNA sequence: TGTGCCTGGAGTGATTCGGAGAATCAGCCCCAGCATTTT.

V gene TRBV28 combines with J gene TRBJ1-2; 7 nucleotides line up with TRBD1. The CDR3 extends over 14 amino acids. The V gene's germline CDR1 is MDHEN and CDR2 SYDVKM. J gave up 3 bases and V 6 bases, and 7 bases lay outside the gene matches. CDR3 in amino acids: CASRGVGQDYGYTF. Written as DNA, the CDR3 is TGTGCCAGCAGGGGAGTTGGACAGGACTATGGCTACACCTTC.

The chain combines TRBV4-1 with TRBJ1-1; the match to TRBD1 covers 10 bases. Germline V gene sequence: CDR1 MGHRA, CDR2 YSYEKL. CDR3 length: 16 residues. The V gene end was trimmed by 0 bases and the J gene end by 7 bases; junction bases not matched to a gene: 8. The CDR3 DNA follows: TGCGCCAGCAGCCAAGAAGGGACAGGGGCAATTGTTGAAGCTTTCTTT. Its translation: CASSQEGTGAIVEAFF.

This clone showed up just once. The chain carries TRBV5-1 and TRBJ2-1, with 10 bases that match TRBD2. Losses at the gene ends were 6 bases for V and 0 bases for J; bases not matched to a gene: 12. This CDR3 spans 18 amino acids. Germline-derived CDR1 and CDR2 are SGHRS and YFSETQ. CDR3 nucleotide sequence: TGCGCCAGCACCTCGAAGAGCGGGGGGGGGAGCTCCTACAATGAGCAGTTCTTC. Translating gives CASTSKSGGGSSYNEQFF.

The V call is TRBV19, the J call TRBJ2-1; D remains ambiguous. The V end was cut by 5 bases, the J end by 5 bases, with 10 bases between. The CDR3 runs to 13 residues. The germline V gene encodes CDR1 LNHDA and CDR2 SQIVND (reference sequence). The CDR3 spells CASSRLQDNEQFF. CDR3 DNA sequence: TGTGCCAGTAGTCGGCTTCAGGACAATGAGCAGTTCTTC.

Details on this clone: Other DNA sequences of this sample code for an identical CDR3. The gene calls are TRBV7-3 and TRBJ2-1; 11 nucleotides line up with TRBD2. The trim removed 4 bases at V and 3 bases at J, leaving 2 bases unmatched. This CDR3 is built from 15 residues. CDR1 and CDR2 from the germline V gene are SGHTA and FQGTGA. The CDR3 DNA follows: TGTGCCAGCAGCTCTCTAGCGGGGGGCTACAATGAGCAGTTCTTC. It encodes CASSSLAGGYNEQFF.

The CDR3 sequence: CASSRVAGATGGEQFF. The CDR3 DNA follows: TGCGCCAGCAGCCGTGTAGCGGGAGCTACCGGGGGTGAGCAGTTCTTC. V usage is TRBV4-1 and J usage is TRBJ2-1; 9 bases match TRBD2. The CDR3 contains 16 residues. With 4 bases clipped from V and 9 bases from J, the junction kept 13 bases outside the gene matches. Germline CDR1 reads MGHRA; CDR2 reads YSYEKL.

There are a few counts of this clone. The rearrangement links TRBV19 to TRBJ2-4, with a tentative D call TRBD1 (6 bases). Germline V gene data show CDR1 as LNHDA and CDR2 as SQIVND (reference sequence). There are 15 residues in the CDR3. Between the trimmed V and J ends, which lost 5 bases and 3 bases, there was a span of 14 bases. The CDR3 DNA follows: TGTGCCAGTAGTTTTCAGGGGATGGGCAAAAACATTCAGTACTTC. Protein: CASSFQGMGKNIQYF.